What follows describes a single TCR beta chain. The antigen is undetermined. CDR3 size: 13 residues. The V end was cut by 2 bases, the J end by 7 bases, with 11 bases between. Looked up from germline, CDR1 is SEHNR and CDR2 is FQNEAQ (reference sequence). This sample was included in a study of T cell responses to AZD1222 COVID-19 vaccine. Study-level points and caveats: Nearly half of spike-specific TCRs reportedly target variant regions that are unmutated in the B.1.351 and B.1.1.7 variants.

Sequencing used immunoSEQ multiplex PCR; TCRdb keeps in-frame clones, though not all of them. Of roughly 180,000 clones detected, roughly 90% appear once; the ten largest clones hold 1.7%. The source of this sequence is an adult who received the AZD1222 COVID-19 vaccine. Sample: peripheral blood, taken 28 days after the second AZD1222 dose. The chain employs TRBV7-9 and TRBJ1-2, with D possibly matching TRBD1 (6 bases). The chain's CDR3 is CASSLSSGAGYTF. The CDR3 DNA sequence: TGTGCCAGCAGCTTATCGTCAGGGGCTGGCTACACCTTC.